The 5 T cell receptor beta chains listed next were all sequenced from one sample in a study of Ad26.COV2.S vaccination and SARS-CoV-2 variants. The table came from immunoSEQ multiplex PCR; TCRdb's copy has only in-frame clones and leaves some out. The table records around 100,000 clones, roughly 84% of them present only once. The sequenced sample was peripheral blood, obtained after recovery from COVID-19. The receptor source for this set is a human donor who had recovered from COVID-19.

The V gene is TRBV25-1, the J gene TRBJ2-1, with D possibly TRBD1 on 6 matching bases. CDR1 is MGHDK and CDR2 is SYGVNS in the germline V gene. The V and J ends lost 5 bases and 6 bases respectively, with 11 bases between them. CDR3 length: 13 amino acids. CDR3 bases: TGTGCCAGCAGTTTACAGGGCAGCAATGAGCAGTTCTTC. Translation gives CASSLQGSNEQFF.

The chain links TRBV12-3 or TRBV12-4 to TRBJ2-7, with a weak D call TRBD2 (6 bases). This CDR3 has 13 residues. V lost 7 bases to trimming and J lost 5 bases, with 15 bases between them. CDR3 nucleotide sequence: TGTGCCAGCACACCGGGGGTCGTCCACGAGCAGTACTTC. Amino acid sequence: CASTPGVVHEQYF.

The rearrangement links TRBV18 to TRBJ2-7, with 10 bases matching TRBD2. There are 15 residues in the CDR3. The V gene end was trimmed by 1 base and the J gene end by 6 bases; junction bases not matched to a gene: 6. In germline, CDR1 is KGHSH, CDR2 LQKENI. The DNA for the CDR3 is TGTGCCAGCTCACCACGGGTCCTAGCGGGAGCCGAGCAGTACTTC. Translated, it gives CASSPRVLAGAEQYF.

The V gene is TRBV5-6, the J gene TRBJ1-3; D possibly corresponds to TRBD1 (6 bases). The V gene lost 5 bases and the J gene lost 1 base, with 16 bases spanning the gap. In germline, CDR1 is SGHDT, CDR2 YYEEEE. This CDR3 has 16 amino acids. The CDR3 region is CASSVKGGYSGNTIYF. The CDR3 DNA reads as TGTGCCAGCAGTGTTAAGGGGGGCTATTCTGGAAACACCATATATTTT.

V usage is TRBV27 and J usage is TRBJ2-2; TRBD2 matches 11 bases. The CDR3 sequence is 15 residues long. Germline V CDR1 and CDR2: MNHEY, SMNVEV (reference sequence). The J segment lost 9 bases and the V segment lost 6 bases, leaving 9 bases of the junction unmatched. The CDR3 DNA follows: TGTGCCAGCAGAAAGGGACTAGCGGCCCAACGGGAGCTGTTTTTT. Its protein is CASRKGLAAQRELFF.